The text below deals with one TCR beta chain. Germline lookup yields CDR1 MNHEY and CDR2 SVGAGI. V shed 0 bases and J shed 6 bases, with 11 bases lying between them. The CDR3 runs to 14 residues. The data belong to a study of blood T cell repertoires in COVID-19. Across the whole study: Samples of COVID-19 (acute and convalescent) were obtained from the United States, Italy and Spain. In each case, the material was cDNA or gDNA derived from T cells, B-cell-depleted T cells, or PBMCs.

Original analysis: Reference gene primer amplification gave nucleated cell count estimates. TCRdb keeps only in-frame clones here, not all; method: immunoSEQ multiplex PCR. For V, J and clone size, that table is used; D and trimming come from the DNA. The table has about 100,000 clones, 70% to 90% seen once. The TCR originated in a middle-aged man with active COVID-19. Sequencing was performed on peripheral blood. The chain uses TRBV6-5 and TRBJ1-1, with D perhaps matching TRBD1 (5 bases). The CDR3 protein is CASSYSTVLPEAFF. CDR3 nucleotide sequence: TGTGCCAGCAGTTACTCGACAGTTTTACCTGAAGCTTTCTTT.